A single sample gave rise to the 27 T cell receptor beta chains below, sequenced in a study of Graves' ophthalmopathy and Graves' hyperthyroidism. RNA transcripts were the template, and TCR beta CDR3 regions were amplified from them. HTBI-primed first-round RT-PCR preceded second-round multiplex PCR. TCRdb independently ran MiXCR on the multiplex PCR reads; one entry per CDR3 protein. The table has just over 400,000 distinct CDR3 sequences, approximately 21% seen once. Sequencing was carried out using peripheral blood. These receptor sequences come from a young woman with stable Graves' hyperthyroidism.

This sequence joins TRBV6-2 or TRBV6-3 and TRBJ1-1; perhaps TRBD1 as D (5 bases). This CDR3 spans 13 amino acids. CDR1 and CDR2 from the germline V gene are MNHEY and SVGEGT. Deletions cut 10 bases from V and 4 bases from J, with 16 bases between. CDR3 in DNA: TGTGCCACCTCCCGGGGGGAGAGCACTGAAGCTTTCTTT. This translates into CATSRGESTEAFF.

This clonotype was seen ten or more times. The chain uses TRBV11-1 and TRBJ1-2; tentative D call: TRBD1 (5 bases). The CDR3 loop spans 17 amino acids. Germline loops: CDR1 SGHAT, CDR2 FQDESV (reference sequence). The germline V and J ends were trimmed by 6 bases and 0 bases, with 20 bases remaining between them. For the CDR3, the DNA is TGTGCCAGCAGACCCGGGAGGGGCCAGAGAACTAACTATGGCTACACCTTC. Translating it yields CASRPGRGQRTNYGYTF.

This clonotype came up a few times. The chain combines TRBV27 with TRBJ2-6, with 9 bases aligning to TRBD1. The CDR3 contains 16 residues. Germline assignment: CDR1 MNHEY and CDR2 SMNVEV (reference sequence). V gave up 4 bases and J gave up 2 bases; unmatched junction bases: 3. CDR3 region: CASSSYRGPGANVLTF. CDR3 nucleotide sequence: TGTGCCAGCAGTTCATACAGGGGGCCTGGGGCCAACGTCCTGACTTTC.

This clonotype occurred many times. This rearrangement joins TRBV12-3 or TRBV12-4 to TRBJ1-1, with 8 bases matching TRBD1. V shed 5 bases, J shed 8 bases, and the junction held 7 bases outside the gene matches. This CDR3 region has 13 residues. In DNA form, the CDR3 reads TGTGCCAGCAGTACCGGGACAGGTGCGGAAGCTTTCTTT. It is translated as CASSTGTGAEAFF.

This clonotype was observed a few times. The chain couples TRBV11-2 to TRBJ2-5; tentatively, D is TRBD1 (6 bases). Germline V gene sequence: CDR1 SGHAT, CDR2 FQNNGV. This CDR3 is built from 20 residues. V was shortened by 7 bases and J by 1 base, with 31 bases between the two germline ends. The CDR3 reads CASNPGGAQGTRGVQETQYF. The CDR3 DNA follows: TGTGCCAGCAACCCTGGTGGGGCGCAGGGGACGAGAGGAGTCCAAGAGACCCAGTACTTC.

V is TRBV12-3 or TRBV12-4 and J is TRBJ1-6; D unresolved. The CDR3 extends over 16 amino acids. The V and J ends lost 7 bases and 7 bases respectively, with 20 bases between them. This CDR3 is CASMSPTVGSNSPLHF. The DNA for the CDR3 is TGTGCCAGCATGTCCCCGACGGTGGGCAGCAATTCACCCCTCCACTTT.

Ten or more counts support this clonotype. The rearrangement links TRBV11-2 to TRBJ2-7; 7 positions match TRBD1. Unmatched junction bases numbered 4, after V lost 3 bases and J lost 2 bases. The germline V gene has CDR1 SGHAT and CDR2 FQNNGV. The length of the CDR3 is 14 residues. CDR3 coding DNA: TGTGCCAGCAGCTTTACAGGGGATACCTACGAGCAGTACTTC. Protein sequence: CASSFTGDTYEQYF.

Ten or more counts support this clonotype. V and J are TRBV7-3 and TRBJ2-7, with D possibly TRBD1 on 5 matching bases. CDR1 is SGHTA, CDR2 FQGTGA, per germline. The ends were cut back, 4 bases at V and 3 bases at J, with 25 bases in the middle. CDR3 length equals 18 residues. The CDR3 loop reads CASSYPHPETVEDYEQYF. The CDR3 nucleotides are TGTGCCAGCAGCTACCCTCATCCGGAGACAGTTGAAGACTACGAGCAGTACTTC.

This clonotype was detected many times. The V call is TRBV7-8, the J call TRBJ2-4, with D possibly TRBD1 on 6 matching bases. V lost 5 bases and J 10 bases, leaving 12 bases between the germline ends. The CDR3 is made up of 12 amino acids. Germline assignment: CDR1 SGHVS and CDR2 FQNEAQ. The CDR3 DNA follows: TGTGCCAGCAGCATAGACAGGACAATTCAGTACTTC. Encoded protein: CASSIDRTIQYF.

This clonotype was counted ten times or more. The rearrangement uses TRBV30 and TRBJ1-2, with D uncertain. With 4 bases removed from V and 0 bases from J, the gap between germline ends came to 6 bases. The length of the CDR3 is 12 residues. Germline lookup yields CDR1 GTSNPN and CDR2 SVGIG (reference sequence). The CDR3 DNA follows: TGTGCCTGGAATCCAGCTAACTATGGCTACACCTTC. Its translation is CAWNPANYGYTF.

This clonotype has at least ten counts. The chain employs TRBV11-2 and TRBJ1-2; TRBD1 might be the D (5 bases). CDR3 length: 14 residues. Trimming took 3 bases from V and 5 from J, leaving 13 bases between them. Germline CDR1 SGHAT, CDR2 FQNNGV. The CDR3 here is CASSLATGIYGYTF. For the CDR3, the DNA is TGTGCCAGCAGCTTGGCCACAGGAATTTATGGCTACACCTTC.

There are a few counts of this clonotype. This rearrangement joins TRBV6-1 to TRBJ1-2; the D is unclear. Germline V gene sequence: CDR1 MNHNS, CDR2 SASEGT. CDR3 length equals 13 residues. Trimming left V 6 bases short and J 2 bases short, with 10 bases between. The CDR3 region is CASRSGRNYGYTF. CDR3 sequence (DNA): TGTGCCAGCAGATCAGGACGGAACTATGGCTACACCTTC.

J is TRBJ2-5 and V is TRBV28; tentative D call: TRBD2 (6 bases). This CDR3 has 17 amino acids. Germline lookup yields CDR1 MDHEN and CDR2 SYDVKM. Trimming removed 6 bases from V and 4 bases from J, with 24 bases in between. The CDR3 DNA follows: TGTGCCAGCAGAAAGCCGGGACTGAGGAAAAGTGGAGAGACCCAGTACTTC. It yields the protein CASRKPGLRKSGETQYF. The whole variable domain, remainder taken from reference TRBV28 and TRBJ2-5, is DVKVTQSSRYLVKRTGEKVFLECVQDMDHENMFWYRQDPGLGLRLIYFSYDVKMKEKGDIPEGYSVSREKKERFSLILESASTNQTSMYLCASRKPGLRKSGETQYFGPGTRLLVL.

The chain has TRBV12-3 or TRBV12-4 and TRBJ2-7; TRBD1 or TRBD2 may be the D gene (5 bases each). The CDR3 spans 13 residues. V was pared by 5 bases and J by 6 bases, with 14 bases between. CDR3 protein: CASSPGADSEQYF. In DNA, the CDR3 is TGTGCCAGCAGTCCCGGGGCCGACTCCGAGCAGTACTTC.

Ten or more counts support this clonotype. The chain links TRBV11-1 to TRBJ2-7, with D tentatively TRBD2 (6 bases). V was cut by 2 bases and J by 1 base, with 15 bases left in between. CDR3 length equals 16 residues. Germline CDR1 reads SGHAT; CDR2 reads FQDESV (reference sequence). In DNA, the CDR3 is TGTGCCAGCAGCTTATGGGGTAGCGGACCATCCTACGAGCAGTACTTC. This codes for CASSLWGSGPSYEQYF.

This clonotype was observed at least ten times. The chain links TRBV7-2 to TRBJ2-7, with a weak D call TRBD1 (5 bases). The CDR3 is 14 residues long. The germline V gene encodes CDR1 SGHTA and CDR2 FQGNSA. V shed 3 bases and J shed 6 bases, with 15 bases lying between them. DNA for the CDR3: TGTGCCAGCAGCTTCGACAGACTCCTACCCGAGCAGTACTTC. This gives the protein CASSFDRLLPEQYF.

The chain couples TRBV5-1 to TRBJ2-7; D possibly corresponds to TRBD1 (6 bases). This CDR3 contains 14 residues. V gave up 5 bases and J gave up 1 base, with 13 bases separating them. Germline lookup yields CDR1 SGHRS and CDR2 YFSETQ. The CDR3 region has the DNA TGCGCCAGCAGTTTCGTCGGGACATCCTACGAGCAGTACTTC. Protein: CASSFVGTSYEQYF.

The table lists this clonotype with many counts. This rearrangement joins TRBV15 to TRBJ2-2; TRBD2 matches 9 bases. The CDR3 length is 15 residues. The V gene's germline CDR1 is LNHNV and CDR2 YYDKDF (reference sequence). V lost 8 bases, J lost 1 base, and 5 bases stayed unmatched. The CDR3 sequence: CATGLAYQNTGELFF. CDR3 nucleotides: TGTGCCACCGGACTAGCGTACCAGAACACCGGGGAGCTGTTTTTT.

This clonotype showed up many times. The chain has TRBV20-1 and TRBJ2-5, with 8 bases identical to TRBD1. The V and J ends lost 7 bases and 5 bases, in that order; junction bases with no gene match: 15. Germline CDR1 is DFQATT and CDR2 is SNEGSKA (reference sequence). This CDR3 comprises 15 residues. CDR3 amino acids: CSVTKPGQEGETQYF. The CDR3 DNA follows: TGCAGTGTTACCAAACCGGGACAGGAGGGGGAGACCCAGTACTTC.

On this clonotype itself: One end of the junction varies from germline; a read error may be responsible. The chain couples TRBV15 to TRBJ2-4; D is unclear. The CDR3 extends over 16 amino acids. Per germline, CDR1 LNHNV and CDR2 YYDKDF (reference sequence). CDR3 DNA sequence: TGTGCCACCAGCAGAGGGGGTGGAATAGCCAAAAACATTAAGTACTTC. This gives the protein CATSRGGGIAKNIKYF.

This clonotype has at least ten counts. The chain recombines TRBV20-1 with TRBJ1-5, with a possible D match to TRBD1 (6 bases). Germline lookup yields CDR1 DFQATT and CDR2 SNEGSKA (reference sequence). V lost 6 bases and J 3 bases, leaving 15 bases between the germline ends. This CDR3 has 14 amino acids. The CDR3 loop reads CSARGGGFNQPQHF. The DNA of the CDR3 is TGCAGTGCCAGGGGTGGGGGGTTCAATCAGCCCCAGCATTTT.

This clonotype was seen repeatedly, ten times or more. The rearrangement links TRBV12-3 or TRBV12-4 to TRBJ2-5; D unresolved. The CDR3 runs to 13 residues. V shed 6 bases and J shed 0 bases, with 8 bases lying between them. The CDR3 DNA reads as TGTGCCAGCAGCCCCGAGCACCAAGAGACCCAGTACTTC. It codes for CASSPEHQETQYF.

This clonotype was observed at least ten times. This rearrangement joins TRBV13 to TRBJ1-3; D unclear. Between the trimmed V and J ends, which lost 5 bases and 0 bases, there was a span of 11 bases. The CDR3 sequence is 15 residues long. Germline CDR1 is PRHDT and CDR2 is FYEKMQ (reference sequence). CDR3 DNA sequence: TGTGCCAGCAGCCGACCGGGGATCTCTGGAAACACCATATATTTT. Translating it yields CASSRPGISGNTIYF.

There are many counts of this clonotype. The CDR3 coding sequence is TGCGCCAGCAGCCCAACTTCTACAGATTGGGACTATGGCTACACCTTC. Translating it yields CASSPTSTDWDYGYTF. V and J are TRBV4-1 and TRBJ1-2; D not certain. The CDR3 has 16 residues. Germline V CDR1 and CDR2: MGHRA, YSYEKL. V lost 4 bases, J lost 3 bases, and 18 bases lay in between.

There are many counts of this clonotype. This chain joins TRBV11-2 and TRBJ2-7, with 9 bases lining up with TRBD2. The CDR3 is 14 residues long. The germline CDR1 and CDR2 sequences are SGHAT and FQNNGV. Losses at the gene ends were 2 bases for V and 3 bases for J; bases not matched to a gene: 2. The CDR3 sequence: CASSLRSGSYEQYF. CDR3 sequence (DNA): TGTGCCAGCAGCTTACGTAGCGGGAGCTACGAGCAGTACTTC. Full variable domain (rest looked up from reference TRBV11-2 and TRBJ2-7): EAGVAQSPRYKIIEKRQSVAFWCNPISGHATLYWYQQILGQGPKLLIQFQNNGVVDDSQLPKDRFSAERLKGVDSTLKIQPAKLEDSAVYLCASSLRSGSYEQYFGPGTRLTVT.

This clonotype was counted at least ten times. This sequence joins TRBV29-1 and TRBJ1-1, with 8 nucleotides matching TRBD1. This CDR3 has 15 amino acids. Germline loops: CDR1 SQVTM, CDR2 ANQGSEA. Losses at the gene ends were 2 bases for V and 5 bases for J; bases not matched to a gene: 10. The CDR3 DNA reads TGCAGCGTTGAACTTCGTCAGGGGGCGAGGACTGAAGCTTTCTTT. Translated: CSVELRQGARTEAFF. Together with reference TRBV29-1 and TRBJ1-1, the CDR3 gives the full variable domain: SAVISQKPSRDICQRGTSLTIQCQVDSQVTMMFWYRQQPGQSLTLIATANQGSEATYESGFVIDKFPISRPNLTFSTLTVSNMSPEDSSIYLCSVELRQGARTEAFFGQGTRLTVV.

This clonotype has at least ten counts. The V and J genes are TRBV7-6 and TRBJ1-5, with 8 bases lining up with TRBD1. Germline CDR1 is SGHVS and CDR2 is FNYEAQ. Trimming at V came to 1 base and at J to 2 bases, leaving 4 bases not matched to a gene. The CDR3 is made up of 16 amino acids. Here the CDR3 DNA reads TGTGCCAGCAGCTTAGACTCAGGGGGCGGCAATCAGCCCCAGCATTTT. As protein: CASSLDSGGGNQPQHF. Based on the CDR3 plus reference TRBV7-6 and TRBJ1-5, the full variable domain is GAGVSQSPRYKVTKRGQDVALRCDPISGHVSLYWYRQALGQGPEFLTYFNYEAQQDKSGLPNDRFSAERPEGSISTLTIQRTEQRDSAMYRCASSLDSGGGNQPQHFGDGTRLSIL.